What follows describes a single TCR beta chain. Its antigen is still unknown. This record comes from a study of PD-L1 blockade in urothelial cancer. General study findings and limits: Enhanced expansion of tumor-associated blood clones at 3 weeks characterized durable-benefit patients.

The assay was immunoSEQ multiplex PCR, and TCRdb's table has in-frame clones only and misses some. The sample carries 58,000 or so clones, around 86% recorded once. The sample's time point: pretreatment peripheral blood. The CDR3 runs to 13 residues. V gave up 1 base and J gave up 8 bases, with 9 bases separating them. Germline-derived CDR1 and CDR2 are SGDLS and YYNGEE. The chain carries TRBV9 and TRBJ1-4, with D unresolved. This sequence was found in a man aged 65 to 79 with urothelial cancer. The input for sequencing was PBMCs, taken around atezolizumab (anti-PD-L1) treatment. The CDR3 loop reads CASSVSDGEKLFF. CDR3 nucleotides: TGTGCCAGCAGCGTATCAGACGGGGAAAAACTGTTTTTT.